The 10 T cell receptor beta chains listed next were all sequenced from one sample in a study of neurological immune-mediated disorders. TCRdb redid the calling of the 5' RACE reads with MiXCR, one entry per CDR3 protein. The table records approximately 40,000 distinct CDR3 sequences, 3% to 4% of them present only once. Material for sequencing was PBMCs. These receptors all stem from a man younger than 45 with multiple sclerosis.

This clonotype came up many times. The chain recombines TRBV20-1 with TRBJ1-2, with TRBD1 matching over 9 bases. Germline V gene sequence: CDR1 DFQATT, CDR2 SNEGSKA (reference sequence). The CDR3 loop spans 12 amino acids. The J segment lost 6 bases and the V segment lost 5 bases, leaving 4 bases of the junction unmatched. The chain's CDR3 is CSALDRGNGYTF. CDR3 DNA sequence: TGCAGTGCTCTTGACAGGGGGAATGGCTACACCTTC.

This clonotype was seen many times. The genes are TRBV5-1 and TRBJ2-3; D gene uncertain. Germline lookup yields CDR1 SGHRS and CDR2 YFSETQ. V was pared by 0 bases and J by 1 base, with 6 bases between. There are 14 residues in the CDR3. The CDR3 bases are TGCGCCAGCAGCTTGGACAGAGGCACAGATACGCAGTATTTT. This sequence encodes CASSLDRGTDTQYF.

This clonotype was seen many times. This chain joins TRBV20-1 and TRBJ2-3, with D perhaps TRBD2 (6 bases). Germline V gives CDR1 DFQATT, CDR2 SNEGSKA (reference sequence). The CDR3 runs 15 residues. The CDR3 protein is CSPRDGLLSTDTQYF. CDR3 bases: TGCAGCCCTAGGGATGGACTACTTAGCACAGATACGCAGTATTTT.

In its sample, this clonotype was seen many times. This chain links TRBV27 with TRBJ2-7; D is possibly TRBD1 (6 bases). The ends were cut back, 3 bases at V and 2 bases at J, with 8 bases in the middle. The germline gives CDR1 MNHEY, CDR2 SMNVEV (reference sequence). The CDR3 is 13 amino acids. CDR3 protein: CASSLGAAYEQYF. CDR3 nucleotides: TGTGCCAGCAGTTTGGGGGCAGCCTACGAGCAGTACTTC.

At least ten counts were recorded for this clonotype. The rearrangement links TRBV28 to TRBJ2-2, with D hard to call. Per the germline V gene, CDR1 is MDHEN and CDR2 is SYDVKM. The CDR3 loop spans 15 amino acids. Trimming left V 2 bases short and J 1 base short, with 8 bases between. CDR3 DNA: TGTGCCAGCAGTTTAATAGACTTGAACACCGGGGAGCTGTTTTTT. It encodes CASSLIDLNTGELFF.

Ten or more counts support this clonotype. This chain links TRBV3-1 with TRBJ2-7; the D gene is possibly TRBD1 (6 bases). The CDR3 length is 14 residues. The germline gives CDR1 LGHDT, CDR2 YNNKEL (reference sequence). The V and J ends lost 3 bases and 2 bases respectively, with 11 bases between them. CDR3 loop: CASSQDSGPYEQYF. The CDR3 DNA reads TGTGCCAGCAGCCAGGACAGTGGGCCCTACGAGCAGTACTTC.

There are many counts of this clonotype. The chain recombines TRBV7-2 with TRBJ2-3; D possibly uses TRBD1 or TRBD2 (6 bases each). The CDR3 spans 15 residues. Germline-derived CDR1 and CDR2 are SGHTA and FQGNSA. V was shortened by 1 base and J by 2 bases, with 10 bases between the two germline ends. CDR3 residues: CASSLVGGHTDTQYF. CDR3 in DNA: TGTGCCAGCAGCTTAGTTGGGGGGCACACAGATACGCAGTATTTT.

This clonotype has only a few counts. A much larger clone differs by one base, so this may be a read error. CDR3 residues: CSVETGLYQPQNF. CDR3 bases: TGCAGCGTCGAGACAGGGCTATATCAGCCCCAGAATTTT. This chain uses TRBV29-1 with TRBJ1-5; 7 bases map to TRBD1. Germline V CDR1 and CDR2: SQVTM, ANQGSEA. The CDR3 loop spans 13 amino acids.

Many counts were recorded for this clonotype. V usage is TRBV29-1 and J usage is TRBJ2-7; unclear D gene. V lost 6 bases, J lost 1 base, and 16 bases lay in between. This CDR3 has 14 residues. The germline CDR1 and CDR2 sequences are SQVTM and ANQGSEA. The CDR3 bases are TGCAGCGTCCAAATAAACAGAAGATCCTACGAGCAGTACTTC. As protein: CSVQINRRSYEQYF.

This chain connects TRBV21-1 to TRBJ1-5; TRBD1 was called by the table and not checked on the DNA. TRBV21-1 is a documented pseudogene. This CDR3 is 14 amino acids long. CDR3 nucleotide sequence: TGTGCCAGCAGCAACAGGGGAGACAATCAGCCCCAGCATTTT. It is translated as CASSNRGDNQPQHF.